This entry describes one TCR beta chain. Germline V gene data show CDR1 as GTSNPN and CDR2 as SVGIG (reference sequence). Trimming took 2 bases from V and 8 from J; bases not matched to a gene: 30. This CDR3 spans 22 amino acids. The data derive from a study of blood T cell repertoires in COVID-19. About the study: PBMCs, B-cell-depleted T cells, or T cells provided the cDNA or gDNA that made up the material.

Authors' data handling: Reference gene primer amplification yielded estimated nucleated cell counts. TCRdb keeps only in-frame clones here, not all; method: immunoSEQ multiplex PCR. The DNA was the basis for D and trimming; V, J and clone size are from that table. The data show 150,000 or so clones, around four fifths seen once. Sequenced: peripheral blood. V is TRBV30 and J is TRBJ2-4; 10 bases match TRBD2. The receptor comes from a woman older than 75 with acute or convalescent COVID-19. The CDR3 DNA follows: TGTGCCTGGAGTTATCTTCCGGTAAATAGCGGGAGGTGGAGTAAGAGTGGTGACATTCAGTACTTC. Its translation: CAWSYLPVNSGRWSKSGDIQYF.